Each of the 25 T cell receptor beta chains below was sequenced from the same sample in a study of CD8 T cells in ankylosing spondylitis. The antigens these receptors bind are not known. Study observations and caveats: Characteristic of ankylosing spondylitis blood, it appeared, was a TCR beta motif comprising 7 to 9 highly homologous variants.

Using its own MiXCR run on the 5' RACE reads, TCRdb lists one record per CDR3 protein. The sample contains about 800,000 distinct CDR3 sequences, roughly 10% of which appear only once. The sample comprised blood, either unsorted or a sorted T cell fraction (not recorded which). These receptors all come from a male donor with ankylosing spondylitis.

There are a few counts of this clonotype. This sequence joins TRBV7-2 and TRBJ2-5; D not certain. The length of the CDR3 is 14 residues. Germline CDR1 and CDR2: SGHTA and FQGNSA. Trimming took off 5 bases at V and 0 bases at J, with 10 bases between the two ends. The chain's CDR3 is CASSQTVNQETQYF. In DNA, the CDR3 is TGTGCCAGCAGCCAGACGGTGAACCAAGAGACCCAGTACTTC.

This clonotype was detected only a few times. The chain carries TRBV20-1 and TRBJ2-5, with 7 bases matching TRBD2. The CDR3 is made up of 15 amino acids. The germline V gene has CDR1 DFQATT and CDR2 SNEGSKA (reference sequence). V lost 3 bases, J lost 3 bases, and 10 bases stayed unmatched. CDR3 sequence reads: CSASVLAWLKETQYF. CDR3 bases: TGCAGTGCTAGCGTACTAGCGTGGTTAAAAGAGACCCAGTACTTC.

This clonotype was counted between two and nine times. The rearrangement uses TRBV20-1 and TRBJ2-2; 7 nucleotides align to TRBD1. CDR1 DFQATT and CDR2 SNEGSKA come from the germline V gene (reference sequence). The CDR3 is 15 amino acids. Trimming took 5 bases from V and 9 from J; bases not matched to a gene: 15. CDR3 sequence reads: CSAPTPLRQGRELFF. CDR3 nucleotides: TGCAGTGCTCCTACCCCCCTGAGACAGGGAAGGGAGCTGTTTTTT.

This chain connects TRBV24-1 to TRBJ2-2; 10 bases align to TRBD1. The junction had 6 bases not matched to a gene; V was cut back by 4 bases and J by 5 bases. Germline V gene data show CDR1 as KGHDR and CDR2 as SFDVKD. CDR3 length: 16 amino acids. CDR3 sequence: CATSETGTGVTGELFF. CDR3 coding DNA: TGTGCCACCAGTGAAACCGGGACAGGGGTTACCGGGGAGCTGTTTTTT.

There are a few counts of this clonotype. Here the CDR3 reads CATSAQFTEQFF. For the CDR3, the DNA is TGTGCCACCAGTGCTCAGTTCACTGAGCAGTTCTTC. V usage is TRBV24-1 and J usage is TRBJ2-1; D call uncertain. In germline, CDR1 is KGHDR, CDR2 SFDVKD. This CDR3 contains 12 residues. The V end was cut by 5 bases, the J end by 9 bases, with 10 bases between.

This clonotype has a handful of counts. This chain links TRBV7-2 with TRBJ2-2, with a possible D match to TRBD1 (6 bases). Germline V gene lookup returns CDR1 SGHTA and CDR2 FQGNSA. This CDR3 comprises 18 residues. V lost 5 bases, J lost 5 bases, and 24 bases lay in between. The CDR3 region is CASSPARTVNMGTGELFF. The CDR3 DNA reads TGTGCCAGCAGCCCAGCGAGGACAGTCAATATGGGAACCGGGGAGCTGTTTTTT.

This clonotype was recorded many times. The chain employs TRBV6-5 and TRBJ2-7; the match to TRBD2 covers 10 bases. The CDR3 contains 13 residues. Per germline, CDR1 MNHEY and CDR2 SVGAGI. The trim removed 2 bases at V and 7 bases at J, leaving 2 bases unmatched. The CDR3 spells CASSYGTSDEQYF. The CDR3, as DNA: TGTGCCAGCAGTTACGGGACTAGCGATGAGCAGTACTTC.

The V and J genes are TRBV29-1 and TRBJ1-1, with TRBD1 as a possible D gene (6 bases). V was trimmed by 7 bases and J by 3 bases, leaving 12 bases between them. The CDR3 is made up of 12 amino acids. Germline V gene sequence: CDR1 SQVTM, CDR2 ANQGSEA. The DNA for the CDR3 is TGCAGCGGGGGGGCTGGGTACACTGAAGCTTTCTTT. Protein: CSGGAGYTEAFF. The variable domain in full, with the rest retrieved from reference TRBV29-1 and TRBJ1-1, is SAVISQKPSRDICQRGTSLTIQCQVDSQVTMMFWYRQQPGQSLTLIATANQGSEATYESGFVIDKFPISRPNLTFSTLTVSNMSPEDSSIYLCSGGAGYTEAFFGQGTRLTVV.

The rearrangement joins TRBV18 to TRBJ1-1; D is unresolved. This CDR3 is 13 amino acids long. Trimming took 5 bases from V and 6 from J, leaving 13 bases between them. Germline V lookup: CDR1 KGHSH, CDR2 LQKENI. CDR3 loop: CASSLEFQAEAFF. The CDR3 bases are TGTGCCAGCTCATTAGAATTCCAGGCTGAAGCTTTCTTT. Full variable domain (outside the CDR3, taken from reference TRBV18 and TRBJ1-1): NAGVMQNPRHLVRRRGQEARLRCSPMKGHSHVYWYRQLPEEGLKFMVYLQKENIIDESGMPKERFSAEFPKEGPSILRIQQVVRGDSAAYFCASSLEFQAEAFFGQGTRLTVV.

A word on this clonotype: This clone may be a read error of a much larger clone one base away. The chain couples TRBV5-5 to TRBJ1-1; D remains ambiguous. The CDR3 totals 14 residues. V lost 7 bases to trimming and J lost 1 base, with 14 bases between them. Germline V gene lookup returns CDR1 SGHKS and CDR2 YYEKEE (reference sequence). The CDR3 DNA is TGTGCCAGCGGCCCCCAGAGGGAGAACACTGAAGCTTTCTTT. Translation gives CASGPQRENTEAFF. Supplemented by reference TRBV5-5 and TRBJ1-1, the full variable domain reads DAGVTQSPTHLIKTRGQQVTLRCSPISGHKSVSWYQQVLGQGPQFIFQYYEKEERGRGNFPDRFSARQFPNYSSELNVNALLLGDSALYLCASGPQRENTEAFFGQGTRLTVV.

This clonotype has more than one count but fewer than ten. The chain is built from TRBV20-1 and TRBJ2-3; no firm D call. The CDR3 is 14 residues long. V lost 3 bases, J lost 2 bases, and 12 bases lay in between. Germline V gene lookup returns CDR1 DFQATT and CDR2 SNEGSKA (reference sequence). The CDR3 nucleotides read TGCAGTGCTAGGACATGGGAACCCACAGATACGCAGTATTTT. Its translation is CSARTWEPTDTQYF.

This clonotype was counted between two and nine times. The V and J genes are TRBV20-1 and TRBJ2-7; the match to TRBD1 covers 10 bases. This CDR3 is built from 13 residues. From germline, CDR1 is DFQATT and CDR2 SNEGSKA (reference sequence). J lost 2 bases, V lost 6 bases, and 4 bases had no gene match. This CDR3 reads CSAWTGGAYEQYF. CDR3 DNA: TGCAGTGCCTGGACAGGGGGGGCCTACGAGCAGTACTTC.

At least ten counts were recorded for this clonotype. The chain carries TRBV6-5 and TRBJ1-5; D gene uncertain. There are 15 residues in the CDR3. The ends were cut back, 2 bases at V and 9 bases at J, with 17 bases in the middle. The germline CDR1 and CDR2 sequences are MNHEY and SVGAGI. The CDR3 bases are TGTGCCAGCAGTTACACCAACAGAAAGCTATCGCCCCAGCATTTT. It yields the protein CASSYTNRKLSPQHF.

V and J are TRBV11-1 and TRBJ1-1, with D unclear. Trimming removed 3 bases at V and 4 bases at J, with 12 bases between. The CDR3 runs to 14 residues. Germline V gives CDR1 SGHAT, CDR2 FQDESV (reference sequence). The CDR3 region is CASSFPSLGTEAFF. The CDR3 bases are TGTGCCAGCAGCTTCCCCTCCTTGGGCACTGAAGCTTTCTTT. Combining the CDR3 with reference TRBV11-1 and TRBJ1-1 gives the whole variable domain EAEVAQSPRYKITEKSQAVAFWCDPISGHATLYWYRQILGQGPELLVQFQDESVVDDSQLPKDRFSAERLKGVDSTLKIQPAELGDSAMYLCASSFPSLGTEAFFGQGTRLTVV.

This clonotype was picked up a small number of times. The V call is TRBV4-3, the J call TRBJ1-1; D uncertain. V gave up 1 base and J gave up 4 bases, with 7 bases separating them. This CDR3 has 13 residues. Germline CDR1 reads LGHNA; CDR2 reads YSLEER. The CDR3 DNA reads TGCGCCAGCAGCCAAGTCACAAGCACTGAAGCTTTCTTT. Translated: CASSQVTSTEAFF.

This clonotype was seen a few times. The chain uses TRBV10-3 and TRBJ2-3, with 9 nucleotides matching TRBD1. Looked up from germline, CDR1 is ENHRY and CDR2 is SYGVKD. The CDR3 totals 17 residues. V was clipped by 0 bases and J by 4 bases; unmatched bases: 8. DNA of the CDR3: TGTGCCATCAGTGAGTCACCGGGACAGGGTTTCGCAGATACGCAGTATTTT. Encoded protein: CAISESPGQGFADTQYF.

J is TRBJ2-3 and V is TRBV5-1, with 8 bases aligning to TRBD1. This CDR3 contains 16 residues. V trimming: 4 bases; J trimming: 4 bases; junction bases outside the gene matches: 11. Germline V gene data show CDR1 as SGHRS and CDR2 as YFSETQ. CDR3 region: CASSSRTGQGADTQYF. CDR3 coding DNA: TGCGCCAGCAGCAGCAGAACCGGACAGGGCGCAGATACGCAGTATTTT.

The chain carries TRBV11-2 and TRBJ2-1, with D perhaps TRBD2 (5 bases). CDR3 size: 19 residues. Trimming left V 1 base short and J 7 bases short, with 26 bases between. CDR1 is SGHAT, CDR2 FQNNGV, per germline. CDR3 sequence reads: CASSLVPGNGVERINEQFF. The CDR3 DNA follows: TGTGCCAGCAGCTTAGTACCCGGGAACGGGGTAGAAAGGATAAATGAGCAGTTCTTC.

The chain couples TRBV24-1 to TRBJ2-1, with D perhaps TRBD1 (6 bases). Trimming removed 2 bases from V and 0 bases from J, with 7 bases in between. Per germline, CDR1 KGHDR and CDR2 SFDVKD. This CDR3 comprises 15 residues. The CDR3 reads CATSDWGPSYNEQFF. The CDR3 DNA is TGTGCCACCAGTGATTGGGGGCCCTCCTACAATGAGCAGTTCTTC.

In its sample, this clonotype was seen a few times. The CDR3: CASSLVSYNAEAFF. As DNA, the CDR3 is TGTGCCAGCAGCTTAGTCTCCTACAACGCCGAAGCTTTCTTT. This rearrangement joins TRBV7-2 to TRBJ1-1; D is unresolved. Deletions cut 1 base from V and 8 bases from J, with 14 bases between. This CDR3 is built from 14 residues. In germline, CDR1 is SGHTA, CDR2 FQGNSA.

This clonotype was seen repeatedly, ten times or more. This rearrangement joins TRBV29-1 to TRBJ2-1; 10 bases line up with TRBD2. V shed 5 bases and J 9 bases; nucleotides not matched to a gene: 13. The CDR3 contains 15 residues. The germline V gene has CDR1 SQVTM and CDR2 ANQGSEA. The CDR3 DNA reads TGCAGCGTTACTAACCTAGCGGGGGCGTTAGGTGAGCAGTTCTTC. Amino acids: CSVTNLAGALGEQFF.

This clonotype was picked up many times. The chain links TRBV10-3 to TRBJ2-1; no clear D gene. Germline V CDR1 and CDR2: ENHRY, SYGVKD. V was shortened by 3 bases and J by 9 bases, with 12 bases between the two germline ends. The CDR3 is made up of 13 amino acids. The CDR3 reads CAISEDPAREQFF. Written as DNA, the CDR3 is TGTGCCATCAGTGAAGATCCGGCCCGTGAGCAGTTCTTC.

A few counts support this clonotype. The junction does not match germline at one end; this may be a read error. The rearrangement links TRBV7-2 to TRBJ1-5; TRBD1 agrees at 7 bases. Germline-derived CDR1 and CDR2 are SGHTA and FQGNSA. The CDR3 is 12 residues long. The CDR3 bases are TGTGCCAGCAGCCTCCCGGACAGGTGGGCTAATTTT. Translation: CASSLPDRWANF.

This clonotype occurred many times. The chain links TRBV5-1 to TRBJ2-3; no reliable D call. Germline loops: CDR1 SGHRS, CDR2 YFSETQ. CDR3 length: 16 residues. V gave up 0 bases and J gave up 1 base, with 12 bases separating them. The CDR3 region is CASSLAGGLGTDTQYF. CDR3 DNA: TGCGCCAGCAGCTTGGCCGGTGGGCTGGGCACAGATACGCAGTATTTT.

This clonotype was observed at least ten times. This chain joins TRBV4-3 and TRBJ2-2; the match to TRBD1 covers 9 bases. Trimming at V came to 2 bases and at J to 4 bases, leaving 5 bases not matched to a gene. Germline-derived CDR1 and CDR2 are LGHNA and YSLEER. The length of the CDR3 is 16 residues. This CDR3 is CASSQLDRGSTGELFF. The CDR3 DNA reads TGCGCCAGCAGCCAACTGGACAGGGGTAGCACCGGGGAGCTGTTTTTT.